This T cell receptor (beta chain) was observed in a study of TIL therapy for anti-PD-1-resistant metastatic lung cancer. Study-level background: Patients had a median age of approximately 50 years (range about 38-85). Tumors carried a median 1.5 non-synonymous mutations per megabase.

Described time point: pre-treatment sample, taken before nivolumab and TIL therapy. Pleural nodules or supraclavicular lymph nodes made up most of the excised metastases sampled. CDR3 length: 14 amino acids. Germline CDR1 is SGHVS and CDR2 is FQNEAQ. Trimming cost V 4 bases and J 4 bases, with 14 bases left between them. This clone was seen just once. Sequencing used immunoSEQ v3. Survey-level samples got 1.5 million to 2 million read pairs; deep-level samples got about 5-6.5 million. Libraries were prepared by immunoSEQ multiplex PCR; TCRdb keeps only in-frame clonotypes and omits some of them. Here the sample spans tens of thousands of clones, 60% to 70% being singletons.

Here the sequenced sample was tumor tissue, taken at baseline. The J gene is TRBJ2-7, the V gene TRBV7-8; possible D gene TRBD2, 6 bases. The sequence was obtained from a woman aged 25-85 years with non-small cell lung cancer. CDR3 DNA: TGTGCCAGCAGCTATTCCGCGGGGATTTACGAGCAGTACTTC. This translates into CASSYSAGIYEQYF.